This TCR beta chain was profiled in a study of blood T cell repertoires in COVID-19. Using immunoSEQ multiplex PCR, the repertoire was profiled, and TCRdb retains in-frame clones only, with some absent. The data contain some 120,000 clones, 77% of them singletons. Specimen: peripheral blood. This sequence originates from a man older than 75 with acute or convalescent COVID-19.

CDR3 sequence: CASKNRGTGANVLTF. The CDR3 nucleotides are TGTGCCAGTAAGAACAGGGGCACTGGGGCCAACGTCCTGACTTTC. The gene calls are TRBV19 and TRBJ2-6, with 7 bases lining up with TRBD1. CDR3 length equals 15 residues. V lost 7 bases and J lost 2; bases outside the gene matches: 5. Germline V lookup: CDR1 LNHDA, CDR2 SQIVND (reference sequence).